The entry below describes one TCR beta chain. Its antigen is not known. With 2 bases removed from V and 4 bases from J, the gap between germline ends came to 14 bases. The CDR3 has 15 amino acids. The germline gives CDR1 MGHRA, CDR2 YSYEKL. This entry comes from a study of a mutant IDH1 vaccine in newly diagnosed glioma. Study overall: Patients got radiotherapy, temozolomide, or both beforehand, and most got both.

Broader study findings: Patients showed vaccine-induced immune responses at a rate of 80% to 95%.

Libraries were prepared by immunoSEQ multiplex PCR; TCRdb keeps only in-frame clonotypes and omits some of them. This sample has 60,000 to 75,000 clones, with around four fifths found just once. Time point here: baseline, week 1 (first vaccination visit). Regarding treatment: pre-vaccination baseline after standard-of-care therapy. Every donor had a new WHO grade 3 or 4 astrocytoma that was IDH1-mutant, with loss of nuclear ATRX. This sample comprised peripheral blood mononuclear cells (PBMCs), obtained from a glioma patient treated with radiotherapy, temozolomide or both. The TCR comes from a young woman with glioma. Some clones in this sample may be carry-over from other donors' samples. V is TRBV4-1 and J is TRBJ1-1, with a possible D match to TRBD1 (5 bases). CDR3 protein: CASSQTQNRGTEAFF. CDR3 DNA sequence: TGCGCCAGCAGCCAAACGCAGAATAGGGGCACTGAAGCTTTCTTT.